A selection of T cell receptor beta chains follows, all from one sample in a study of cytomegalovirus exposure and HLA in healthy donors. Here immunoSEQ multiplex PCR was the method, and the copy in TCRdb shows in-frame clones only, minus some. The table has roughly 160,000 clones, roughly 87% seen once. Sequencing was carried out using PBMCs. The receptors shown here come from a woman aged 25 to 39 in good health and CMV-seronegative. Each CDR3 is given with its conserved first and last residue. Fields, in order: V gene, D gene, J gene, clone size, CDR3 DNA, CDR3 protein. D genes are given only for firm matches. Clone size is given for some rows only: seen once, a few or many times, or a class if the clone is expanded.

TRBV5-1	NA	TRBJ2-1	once	TGCGCCAGCAGCTTGGGCTACCAGGATGAGCAGTTCTTC	CASSLGYQDEQFF
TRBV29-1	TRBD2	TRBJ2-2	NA	TGCAGCGTTGATGACAGCGGGACCAACACCGGGGAGCTGTTTTTT	CSVDDSGTNTGELFF
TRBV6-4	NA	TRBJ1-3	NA	TGTGCCAGCAAAGGGGGATCTGGAAACACCATATATTTT	CASKGGSGNTIYF
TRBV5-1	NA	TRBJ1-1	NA	TGCGCCAGCAGCTTGGCAGAGAACACTGAAGCTTTCTTT	CASSLAENTEAFF
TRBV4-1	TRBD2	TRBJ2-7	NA	TGCGCCAGCAGCCATCGACTAGCGAACAACTACGAGCAGTACTTC	CASSHRLANNYEQYF
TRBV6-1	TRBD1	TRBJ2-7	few	TGTGCCAGCAGTGCGTTACACCCCAGGGCAGGGGGCGAGCAGTACTTC	CASSALHPRAGGEQYF
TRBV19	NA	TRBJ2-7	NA	TGTGCCAGTAGTATCCTGAACCCACAGGGAACCGAGCAGTACTTC	CASSILNPQGTEQYF
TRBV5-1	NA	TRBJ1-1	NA	TGCGCCAGCAGCCAGGCGAATCCGGCCGCGGAAGCTTTCTTT	CASSQANPAAEAFF
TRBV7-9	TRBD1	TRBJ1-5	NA	TGTGCCAGCAGCTTAGTGGGACAGGGCCTCGAGCAGCCCCAGCATTTT	CASSLVGQGLEQPQHF
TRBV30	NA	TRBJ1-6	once	TGTGCCTGGAGTGCCGGTTTGATGGCACCCCTCCACTTT	CAWSAGLMAPLHF
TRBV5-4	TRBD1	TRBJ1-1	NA	TGTGCCAGCATGACAGGGAAGTCCCTATTGAACACTGAAGCTTTCTTT	CASMTGKSLLNTEAFF
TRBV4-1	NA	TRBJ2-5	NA	TGCGCCAGCAGCCTAAGTGGGACGGGAGTATGGGAGACCCAGTACTTC	CASSLSGTGVWETQYF
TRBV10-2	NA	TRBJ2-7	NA	TGCGCCAGCAGTTCCCAAACGGACAGAGAGCAGTACTTC	CASSSQTDREQYF
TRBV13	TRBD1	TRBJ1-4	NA	TGTGCCAGCAGCTCCACAGGGACAGGTGAAAAACTGTTTTTT	CASSSTGTGEKLFF
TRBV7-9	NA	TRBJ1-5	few	TGTGCCAGCAGCTTAGTGGCTCAGCCCCAGCATTTT	CASSLVAQPQHF
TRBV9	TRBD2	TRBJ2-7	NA	TGTGCCAGCAGCGTAGGGTTGGGCGGGAGAACCTACGAGCAGTACTTC	CASSVGLGGRTYEQYF
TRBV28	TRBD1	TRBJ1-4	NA	TGTGCCGCGATAGGACAGGGGACAACTAATGAAAAACTGTTTTTT	CAAIGQGTTNEKLFF
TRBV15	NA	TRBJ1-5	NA	TGTGCCACCAGCAGAGAAGGAGATCAGCCCCAGCATTTT	CATSREGDQPQHF
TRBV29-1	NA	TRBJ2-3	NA	TGCAGCGTTTCCAGCCCTGACAGGAGCACAGATACGCAGTATTTT	CSVSSPDRSTDTQYF
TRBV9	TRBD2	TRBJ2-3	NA	TGTGCCAGCAGCGTAGGAGTCGGACTAGCGGGGGGCCAGTCAGATACGCAGTATTTT	CASSVGVGLAGGQSDTQYF
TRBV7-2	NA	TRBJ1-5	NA	TGTGCCAGCAGCTTAACGTCGATACAGGGCCATAGCAATCAGCCCCAGCATTTT	CASSLTSIQGHSNQPQHF
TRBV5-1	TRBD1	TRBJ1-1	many	TGCGCCAGCAGCCGTCCCGGGACAGGGGTCACTGAAGCTTTCTTT	CASSRPGTGVTEAFF
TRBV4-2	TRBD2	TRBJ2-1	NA	TGTGCCAGCAGCCAAGATGGGCAAAGCGGGGGGGCCGGGGAGCAGTTCTTC	CASSQDGQSGGAGEQFF